The 19 T cell receptor beta chains below come from one sample, sequenced in a study of T cells after yellow fever vaccination. TCRdb re-analysed the 5' RACE reads in MiXCR, keeping a single row per CDR3 protein. The data contain under 350,000 distinct CDR3 sequences, over 3.5% of them seen just once; the ten biggest clones take up approximately 25%. This specimen consisted of PBMCs, obtained 5 days after the yellow fever booster vaccination. The receptors derive from a man aged 18-30 years who received the YFV17D yellow fever vaccine.

This clonotype was counted ten times or more. The chain is built from TRBV29-1 and TRBJ1-4; no firm D call. Trimming left V 4 bases short and J 5 bases short, with 8 bases between. This CDR3 comprises 12 residues. Per germline, CDR1 SQVTM and CDR2 ANQGSEA. This CDR3 is CSVADTNEKLFF. The CDR3 nucleotides read TGCAGCGTTGCCGATACAAATGAAAAACTGTTTTTT.

This clonotype has a count of ten or more. This chain joins TRBV11-3 and TRBJ2-1, with D unresolved. This CDR3 is 14 amino acids long. The V and J ends lost 5 bases and 5 bases respectively, with 13 bases between them. Germline CDR1 and CDR2: SGHNT and YENEEA. The CDR3 sequence: CASSLDHNDNEQFF. CDR3 bases: TGTGCCAGCAGCCTGGATCACAATGACAATGAGCAGTTCTTC.

This clonotype was detected ten times or more. The rearrangement joins TRBV18 to TRBJ2-2; maybe TRBD1 (5 bases). V dropped 3 bases and J dropped 1 base, with 6 bases sitting between them. This CDR3 spans 14 amino acids. CDR1 is KGHSH, CDR2 LQKENI, per germline. This chain's CDR3 is CASSPRVNTGELFF. CDR3 coding DNA: TGTGCCAGCTCACCCAGGGTGAACACCGGGGAGCTGTTTTTT.

This clonotype was observed a handful of times. V gene TRBV4-1 combines with J gene TRBJ2-6; weak D call: TRBD1 (6 bases). This CDR3 is 17 amino acids long. Germline lookup yields CDR1 MGHRA and CDR2 YSYEKL. Trimming shortened V by 1 base and J by 4 bases, and 14 bases separated the two germline ends. Here the CDR3 DNA reads TGCGCCAGCAGCCAAGCCAGGGGAGAGCGAGGGGCCAACGTCCTGACTTTC. Translation gives CASSQARGERGANVLTF.

The rearrangement links TRBV4-3 to TRBJ2-5; 9 bases are a match to TRBD2. The germline V gene has CDR1 LGHNA and CDR2 YSLEER. The CDR3 has 16 residues. V trimming: 4 bases; J trimming: 7 bases; junction bases outside the gene matches: 13. As DNA, the CDR3 is TGCGCCAGCAGCCCAAGCCCTGGACTAGCGTGGGGGACCCAGTACTTC. Encoded protein: CASSPSPGLAWGTQYF.

Here the CDR3 DNA reads TGTGCCATCCTAGCGGGGGGGGAAGATACGCAGTATTTT. Its translation is CAILAGGEDTQYF. The gene calls are TRBV10-3 and TRBJ2-3; 12 bases are shared with TRBD2. This CDR3 has 13 amino acids. Germline assignment: CDR1 ENHRY and CDR2 SYGVKD. V lost 8 bases to trimming and J lost 5 bases; unmatched junction nucleotides: 2.

This clonotype was picked up a small number of times. The V gene is TRBV6-5, the J gene TRBJ2-1; D possibly corresponds to TRBD1 (6 bases). Germline CDR1 and CDR2: MNHEY and SVGAGI. There are 14 residues in the CDR3. Trimming shortened V by 5 bases and J by 8 bases, and 16 bases separated the two germline ends. In DNA form, the CDR3 reads TGTGCCAGCAGTGTCCAGGGGCTCCTCGATGAGCAGTTCTTC. Protein sequence: CASSVQGLLDEQFF.

This clonotype was observed a few times. The chain couples TRBV11-2 to TRBJ2-1; no clear D gene. The CDR3 covers 14 residues. V was pared by 0 bases and J by 9 bases, with 12 bases between. Germline CDR1 reads SGHAT; CDR2 reads FQNNGV. CDR3 sequence: CASSLEAPLPEQFF. As DNA, the CDR3 is TGTGCCAGCAGCTTAGAGGCTCCTTTGCCTGAGCAGTTCTTC.

This clonotype was recorded a few times. The chain carries TRBV20-1 and TRBJ1-1; tentatively, D is TRBD1 (5 bases). V lost 0 bases, J lost 3 bases, and 17 bases lay in between. Germline lookup yields CDR1 DFQATT and CDR2 SNEGSKA (reference sequence). The CDR3 is 16 residues long. CDR3 residues: CSARDRWGPRDTEAFF. CDR3 sequence (DNA): TGCAGTGCTAGAGATCGCTGGGGCCCTAGGGACACTGAAGCTTTCTTT.

Only a few counts were recorded for this clonotype. The V call is TRBV4-3, the J call TRBJ1-6; unclear D gene. Per the germline V gene, CDR1 is LGHNA and CDR2 is YSLEER. V gave up 0 bases and J gave up 8 bases, with 11 bases separating them. The CDR3 has 15 residues. The CDR3 protein is CASSQENPGHSPLHF. In nucleotides, the CDR3 is TGCGCCAGCAGCCAAGAAAACCCTGGCCATTCACCCCTCCACTTT.

This clonotype appeared a few times. The chain couples TRBV6-2 or TRBV6-3 to TRBJ2-1, with no clear D. The CDR3 has 14 residues. Germline V gene data show CDR1 as MNHEY and CDR2 as SVGEGT. V was shortened by 6 bases and J by 5 bases, with 14 bases between the two germline ends. The CDR3 nucleotides read TGTGCCAGCAGCCCACGATCGTCTGACAATGAGCAGTTCTTC. As protein: CASSPRSSDNEQFF.

The table lists this clonotype with a few counts. Compared with germline, one end of the junction differs, possibly owing to a read error. The V and J genes are TRBV7-2 and TRBJ1-2, with a tentative D call TRBD1 (6 bases). CDR3 length equals 17 residues. The germline gives CDR1 SGHTA, CDR2 FQGNSA. The CDR3 sequence is CASRLDLFGGRNYGYTF. In DNA, the CDR3 is TGTGCCAGCAGATTAGACCTATTCGGGGGGCGCAACTATGGCTACACCTTC.

This clonotype was seen more than once but under ten times. The J gene is TRBJ2-7, the V gene TRBV9; a possible D gene is TRBD2 (7 bases). The ends were cut back, 0 bases at V and 0 bases at J, with 13 bases in the middle. CDR1 and CDR2 from the germline V gene are SGDLS and YYNGEE. The CDR3 is 16 amino acids. CDR3 in amino acids: CASSVVRGGDSYEQYV. As DNA, the CDR3 is TGTGCCAGCAGCGTAGTGCGAGGGGGGGACTCCTACGAGCAGTACGTC.

This clonotype turned up a few times. The chain joins TRBV12-3 or TRBV12-4 to TRBJ2-7; a possible D gene is TRBD1 (6 bases). CDR3 length equals 14 residues. Trimming removed 4 bases at V and 5 bases at J, with 15 bases between. The CDR3 DNA sequence: TGTGCCAGCAGTTCATCGAACAGGGTCCACGAGCAGTACTTC. This codes for CASSSSNRVHEQYF.

The rearrangement uses TRBV5-4 and TRBJ2-2; the D gene could be TRBD1 or TRBD2 (5 bases each). CDR3 length equals 14 residues. Trimming shortened V by 2 bases and J by 6 bases, and 11 bases separated the two germline ends. Germline CDR1 SGHNT, CDR2 YYREEE (reference sequence). The DNA for the CDR3 is TGTGCCAGCAGCTTCCGAGGGGACCCCGGGGAGCTGTTTTTT. It specifies CASSFRGDPGELFF.

The sample holds a few counts of this clonotype. The V and J genes are TRBV6-1 and TRBJ1-2; possible D gene TRBD1, 5 bases. Trimming removed 6 bases from V and 8 bases from J, with 19 bases in between. The germline V gene has CDR1 MNHNS and CDR2 SASEGT. The CDR3 consists of 14 residues. The CDR3 protein is CASRGRFLSGGYTF. The CDR3 nucleotides read TGTGCCAGCAGGGGGCGATTTCTATCGGGAGGCTACACCTTC.

A few counts support this clonotype. This chain connects TRBV9 to TRBJ2-3, with a tentative D call TRBD1 (6 bases). This CDR3 is 17 amino acids long. Trimming pared 0 bases from V and 1 base from J, leaving 15 bases between. Germline CDR1 is SGDLS and CDR2 is YYNGEE. CDR3 nucleotides: TGTGCCAGCAGCGTAGACTGGGGGCGAGGGGGCACAGATACGCAGTATTTT. This gives the protein CASSVDWGRGGTDTQYF.

A few counts support this clonotype. The chain combines TRBV4-1 with TRBJ1-2; weak D call: TRBD1 (6 bases). CDR1 and CDR2 (germline): MGHRA, YSYEKL. This CDR3 is built from 13 residues. V dropped 0 bases and J dropped 7 bases, with 9 bases sitting between them. This CDR3 reads CASSQDQGGGYTF. The CDR3 coding sequence is TGCGCCAGCAGCCAAGATCAAGGGGGTGGCTACACCTTC.

V gene TRBV20-1 combines with J gene TRBJ2-1; no firm D call. Trimming cost V 4 bases and J 13 bases, with 14 bases left between them. The CDR3 runs to 11 residues. Germline loops: CDR1 DFQATT, CDR2 SNEGSKA (reference sequence). CDR3 bases: TGCAGTGCTATTCATTCCGCAGGACAGTTCTTC. The encoded protein is CSAIHSAGQFF.